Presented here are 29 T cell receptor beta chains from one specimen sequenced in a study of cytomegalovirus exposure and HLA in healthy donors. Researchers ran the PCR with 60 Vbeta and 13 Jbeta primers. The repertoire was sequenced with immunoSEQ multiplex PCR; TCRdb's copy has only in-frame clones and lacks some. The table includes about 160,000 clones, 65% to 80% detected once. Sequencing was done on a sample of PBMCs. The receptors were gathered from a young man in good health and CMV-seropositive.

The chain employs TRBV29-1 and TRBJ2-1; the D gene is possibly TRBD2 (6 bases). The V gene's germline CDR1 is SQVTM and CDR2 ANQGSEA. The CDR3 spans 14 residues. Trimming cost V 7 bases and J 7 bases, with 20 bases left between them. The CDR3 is CSGSGHARGNEQFF. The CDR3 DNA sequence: TGCAGCGGCAGCGGGCATGCCCGGGGGAATGAGCAGTTCTTC.

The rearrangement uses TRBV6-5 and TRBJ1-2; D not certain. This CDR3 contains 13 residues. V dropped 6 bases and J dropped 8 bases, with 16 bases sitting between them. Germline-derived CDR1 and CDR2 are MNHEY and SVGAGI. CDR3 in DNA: TGTGCCAGCAGCGAAAGAGTAAGAGGAGGCTACACCTTC. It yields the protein CASSERVRGGYTF.

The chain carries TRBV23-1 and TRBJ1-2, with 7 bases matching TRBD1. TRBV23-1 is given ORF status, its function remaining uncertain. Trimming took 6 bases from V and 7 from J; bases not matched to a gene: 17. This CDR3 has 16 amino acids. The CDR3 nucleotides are TGCGCCAGCAGCCTCTTAGGAGGGGGCAGGGTTGGTGGCTACACCTTC. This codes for CASSLLGGGRVGGYTF.

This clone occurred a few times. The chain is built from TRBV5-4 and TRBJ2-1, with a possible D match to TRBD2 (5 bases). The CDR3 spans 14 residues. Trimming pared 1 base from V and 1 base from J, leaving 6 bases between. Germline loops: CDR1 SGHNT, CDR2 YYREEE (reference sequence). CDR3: CASSLRGSYNEQFF. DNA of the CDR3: TGTGCCAGCAGCTTGCGAGGGTCCTACAATGAGCAGTTCTTC. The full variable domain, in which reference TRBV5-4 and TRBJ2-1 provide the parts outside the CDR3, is ETGVTQSPTHLIKTRGQQVTLRCSSQSGHNTVSWYQQALGQGPQFIFQYYREEENGRGNFPPRFSGLQFPNYSSELNVNALELDDSALYLCASSLRGSYNEQFFGPGTRLTVL.

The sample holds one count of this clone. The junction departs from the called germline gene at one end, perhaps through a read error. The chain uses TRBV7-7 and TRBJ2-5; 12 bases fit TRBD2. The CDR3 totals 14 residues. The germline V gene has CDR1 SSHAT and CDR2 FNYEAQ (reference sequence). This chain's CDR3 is CASSPSGRGETQYF. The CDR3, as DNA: TGTGCTAGCAGCCCTAGCGGGAGGGGAGAGACCCAGTACTTC.

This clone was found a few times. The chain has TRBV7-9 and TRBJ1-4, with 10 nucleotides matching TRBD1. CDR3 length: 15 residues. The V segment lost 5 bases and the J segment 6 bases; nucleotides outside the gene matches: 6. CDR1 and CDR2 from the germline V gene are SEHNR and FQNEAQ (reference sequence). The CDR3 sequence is CASSMDRGMDEKLFF. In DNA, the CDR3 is TGTGCCAGCAGCATGGACAGGGGGATGGATGAAAAACTGTTTTTT.

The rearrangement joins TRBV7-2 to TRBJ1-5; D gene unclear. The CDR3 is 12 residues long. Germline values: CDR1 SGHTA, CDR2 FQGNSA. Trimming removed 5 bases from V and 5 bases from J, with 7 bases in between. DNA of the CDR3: TGTGCCAGCAGCACTAGAGATCAGCCCCAGCATTTT. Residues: CASSTRDQPQHF.

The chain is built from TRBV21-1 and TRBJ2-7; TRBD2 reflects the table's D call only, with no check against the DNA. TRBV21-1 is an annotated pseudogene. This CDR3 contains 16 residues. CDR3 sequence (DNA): TGTGCCAGCAGCAAGGAAGGCGGGAGTTTGTCCTACGAGCAGTACGTC. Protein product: CASSKEGGSLSYEQYV.

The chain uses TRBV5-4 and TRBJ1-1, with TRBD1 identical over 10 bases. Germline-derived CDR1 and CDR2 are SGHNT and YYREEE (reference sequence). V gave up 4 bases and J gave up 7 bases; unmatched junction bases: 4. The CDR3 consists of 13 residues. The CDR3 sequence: CASSMGTGDEAFF. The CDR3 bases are TGTGCCAGCAGCATGGGGACAGGGGATGAAGCTTTCTTT.

The CDR3 DNA reads as TGTGCCAGCAGTTCCCCTGGCACCTATGGCTACACCTTC. It translates to CASSSPGTYGYTF. The chain joins TRBV6-5 to TRBJ1-2; D not certain. The CDR3 runs 13 residues. Trimming took 4 bases from V and 4 from J, leaving 10 bases between them. Germline-derived CDR1 and CDR2 are MNHEY and SVGAGI.

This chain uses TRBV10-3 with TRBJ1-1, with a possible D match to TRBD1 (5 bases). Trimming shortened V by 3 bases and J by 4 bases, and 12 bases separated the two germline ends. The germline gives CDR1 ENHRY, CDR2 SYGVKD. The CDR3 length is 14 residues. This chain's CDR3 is CAISERGFTTEAFF. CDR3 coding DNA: TGTGCCATCAGTGAAAGGGGATTTACCACTGAAGCTTTCTTT.

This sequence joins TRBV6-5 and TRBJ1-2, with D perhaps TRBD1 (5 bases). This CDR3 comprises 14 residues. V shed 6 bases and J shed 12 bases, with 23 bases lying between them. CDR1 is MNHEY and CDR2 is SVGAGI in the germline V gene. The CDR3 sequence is CASSPQGEGASHTF. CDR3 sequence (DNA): TGTGCCAGCAGCCCCCAAGGGGAAGGGGCTTCACACACCTTC.

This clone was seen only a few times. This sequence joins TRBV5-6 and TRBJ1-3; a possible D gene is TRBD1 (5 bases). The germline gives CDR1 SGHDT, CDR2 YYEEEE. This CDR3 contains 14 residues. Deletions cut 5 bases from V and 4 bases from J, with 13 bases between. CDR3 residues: CASSRWGSGNTIYF. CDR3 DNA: TGTGCCAGCAGTCGATGGGGCTCAGGAAACACCATATATTTT. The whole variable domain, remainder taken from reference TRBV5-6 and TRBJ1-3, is DAGVTQSPTHLIKTRGQQVTLRCSPKSGHDTVSWYQQALGQGPQFIFQYYEEEERQRGNFPDRFSGHQFPNYSSELNVNALLLGDSALYLCASSRWGSGNTIYFGEGSWLTVV.

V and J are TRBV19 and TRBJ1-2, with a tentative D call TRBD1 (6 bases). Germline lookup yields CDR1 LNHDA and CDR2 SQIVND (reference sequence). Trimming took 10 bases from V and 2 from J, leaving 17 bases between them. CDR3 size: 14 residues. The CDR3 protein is CATTDRSTNYGYTF. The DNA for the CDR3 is TGTGCCACTACTGACAGGTCTACCAACTATGGCTACACCTTC.

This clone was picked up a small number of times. The CDR3 region is CASSQGRDDNEQFF. The CDR3 DNA reads as TGTGCCAGCAGCCAAGGGCGGGACGACAATGAGCAGTTCTTC. The rearrangement links TRBV4-2 to TRBJ2-1, with D tentatively TRBD2 (6 bases). CDR1 and CDR2 (germline): LGHNA, YNFKEQ. CDR3 size: 14 residues. Trimming left V 1 base short and J 5 bases short, with 9 bases between.

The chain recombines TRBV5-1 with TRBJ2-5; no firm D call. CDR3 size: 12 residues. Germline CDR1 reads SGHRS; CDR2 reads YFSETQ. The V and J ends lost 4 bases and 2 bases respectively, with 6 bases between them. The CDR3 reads CASSQIQETQYF. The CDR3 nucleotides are TGCGCCAGCAGCCAGATTCAAGAGACCCAGTACTTC.

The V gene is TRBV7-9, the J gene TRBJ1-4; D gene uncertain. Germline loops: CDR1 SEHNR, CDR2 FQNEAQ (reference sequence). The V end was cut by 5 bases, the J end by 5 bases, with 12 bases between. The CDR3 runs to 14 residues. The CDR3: CASSPSGKNEKLFF. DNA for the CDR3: TGTGCCAGCAGCCCGTCGGGGAAAAATGAAAAACTGTTTTTT.

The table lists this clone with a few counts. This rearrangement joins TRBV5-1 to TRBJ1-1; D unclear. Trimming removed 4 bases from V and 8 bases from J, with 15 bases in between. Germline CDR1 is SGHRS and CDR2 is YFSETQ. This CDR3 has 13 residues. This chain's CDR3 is CASSPNDSGEAFF. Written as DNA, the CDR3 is TGCGCCAGCAGCCCTAACGACTCCGGAGAAGCTTTCTTT.

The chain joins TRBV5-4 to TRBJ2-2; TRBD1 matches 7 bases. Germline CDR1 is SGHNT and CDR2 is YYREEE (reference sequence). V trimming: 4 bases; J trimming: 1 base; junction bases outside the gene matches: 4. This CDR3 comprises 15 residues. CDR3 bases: TGTGCCAGCAGCCCGGGACAGATGAACACCGGGGAGCTGTTTTTT. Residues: CASSPGQMNTGELFF.

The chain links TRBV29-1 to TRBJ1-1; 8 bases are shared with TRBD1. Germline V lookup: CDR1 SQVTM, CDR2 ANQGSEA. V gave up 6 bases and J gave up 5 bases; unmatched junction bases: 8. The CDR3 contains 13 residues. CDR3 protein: CSVQDRAETEAFF. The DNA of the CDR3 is TGCAGCGTCCAGGACAGGGCTGAGACTGAAGCTTTCTTT.

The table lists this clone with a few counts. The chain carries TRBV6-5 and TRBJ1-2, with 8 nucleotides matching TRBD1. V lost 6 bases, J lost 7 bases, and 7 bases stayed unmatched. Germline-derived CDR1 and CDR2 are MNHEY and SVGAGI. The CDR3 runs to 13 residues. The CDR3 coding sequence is TGTGCCAGCAGCCTGGACAGGGCAGGTGGCTACACCTTC. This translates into CASSLDRAGGYTF.

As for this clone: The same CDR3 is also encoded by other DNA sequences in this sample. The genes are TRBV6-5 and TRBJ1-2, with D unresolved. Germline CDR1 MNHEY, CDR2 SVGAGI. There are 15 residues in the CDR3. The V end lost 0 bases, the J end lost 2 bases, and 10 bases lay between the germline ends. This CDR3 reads CASSYSYRANYGYTF. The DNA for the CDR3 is TGTGCCAGCAGTTACTCCTACAGAGCAAACTATGGCTACACCTTC.

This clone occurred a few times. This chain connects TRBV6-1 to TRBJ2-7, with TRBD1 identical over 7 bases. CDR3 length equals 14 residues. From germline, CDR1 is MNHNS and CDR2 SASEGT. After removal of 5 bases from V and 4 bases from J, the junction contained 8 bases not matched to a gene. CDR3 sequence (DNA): TGTGCCAGCAGTCCCCAGACAGGGTCATACGAGCAGTACGTC. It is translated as CASSPQTGSYEQYV.

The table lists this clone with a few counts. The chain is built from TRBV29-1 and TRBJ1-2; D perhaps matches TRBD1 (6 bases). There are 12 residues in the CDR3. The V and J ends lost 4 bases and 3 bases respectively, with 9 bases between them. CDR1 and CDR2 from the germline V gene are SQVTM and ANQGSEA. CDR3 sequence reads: CSVAKGDYGYTF. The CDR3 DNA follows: TGCAGCGTTGCGAAGGGGGACTATGGCTACACCTTC.

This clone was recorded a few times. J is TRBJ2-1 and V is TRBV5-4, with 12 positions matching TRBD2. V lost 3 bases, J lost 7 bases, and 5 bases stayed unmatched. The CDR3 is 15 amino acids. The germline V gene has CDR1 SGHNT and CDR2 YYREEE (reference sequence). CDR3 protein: CASSSLAGGPNEQFF. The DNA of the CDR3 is TGTGCCAGCAGCTCTCTAGCGGGAGGGCCAAATGAGCAGTTCTTC. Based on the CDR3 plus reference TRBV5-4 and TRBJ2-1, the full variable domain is ETGVTQSPTHLIKTRGQQVTLRCSSQSGHNTVSWYQQALGQGPQFIFQYYREEENGRGNFPPRFSGLQFPNYSSELNVNALELDDSALYLCASSSLAGGPNEQFFGPGTRLTVL.

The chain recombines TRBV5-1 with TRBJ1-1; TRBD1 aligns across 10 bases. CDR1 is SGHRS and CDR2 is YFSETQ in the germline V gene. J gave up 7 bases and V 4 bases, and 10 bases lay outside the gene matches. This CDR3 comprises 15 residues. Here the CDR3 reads CASSPSGTGVNEAFF. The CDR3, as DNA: TGCGCCAGCAGCCCCTCGGGGACAGGGGTCAATGAAGCTTTCTTT.

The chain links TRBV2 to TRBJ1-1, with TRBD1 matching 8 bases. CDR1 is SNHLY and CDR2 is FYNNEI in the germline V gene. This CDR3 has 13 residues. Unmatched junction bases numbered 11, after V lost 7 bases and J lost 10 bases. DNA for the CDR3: TGTGCCAGCAATCGCCGGACAGGGTGGGGAGCTTTCTTT. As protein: CASNRRTGWGAFF.

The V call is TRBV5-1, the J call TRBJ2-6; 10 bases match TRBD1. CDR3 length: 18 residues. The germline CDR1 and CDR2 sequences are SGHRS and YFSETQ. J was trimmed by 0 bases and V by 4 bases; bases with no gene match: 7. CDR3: CASSRQGARDSGANVLTF. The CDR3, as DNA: TGCGCCAGCAGCCGACAGGGGGCGCGGGACTCTGGGGCCAACGTCCTGACTTTC.

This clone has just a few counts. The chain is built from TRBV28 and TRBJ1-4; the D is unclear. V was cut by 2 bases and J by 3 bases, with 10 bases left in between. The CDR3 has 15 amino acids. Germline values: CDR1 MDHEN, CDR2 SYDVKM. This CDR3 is CASSLGEDANEKLFF. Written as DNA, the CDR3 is TGTGCCAGCAGTTTAGGGGAGGACGCTAATGAAAAACTGTTTTTT.